These 13 T cell receptor beta chains were sequenced from one sample in a study of blood T cell repertoires in COVID-19. TCRdb's copy holds only in-frame clones and misses some; the assay was immunoSEQ multiplex PCR. The sample yields some 210,000 clones, 65% to 85% seen once. The sample was peripheral blood. The origin of the receptors is a man aged 50 or older with active or convalescent COVID-19.

The chain carries TRBV30 and TRBJ1-5; 9 bases line up with TRBD1. Trimming removed 3 bases from V and 8 bases from J; junction bases left unmatched: 14. Germline loops: CDR1 GTSNPN, CDR2 SVGIG (reference sequence). The CDR3 is 16 amino acids. CDR3 DNA sequence: TGTGCCTGGAGACAGCCTGGACAGGGGCAAAACAAGCCCCAGCATTTT. The encoded protein is CAWRQPGQGQNKPQHF.

The rearrangement links TRBV7-9 to TRBJ1-1, with 8 bases fitting TRBD1. V gave up 5 bases and J gave up 4 bases; unmatched junction bases: 6. CDR3 length: 14 residues. CDR1 is SEHNR and CDR2 is FQNEAQ in the germline V gene (reference sequence). CDR3 protein: CASSRIGTGTEAFF. As DNA, the CDR3 is TGTGCCAGCAGCCGAATTGGGACAGGCACTGAAGCTTTCTTT. The full variable domain, in which reference TRBV7-9 and TRBJ1-1 provide the parts outside the CDR3, is DTGVSQNPRHKITKRGQNVTFRCDPISEHNRLYWYRQTLGQGPEFLTYFQNEAQLEKSRLLSDRFSAERPKGSFSTLEIQRTEQGDSAMYLCASSRIGTGTEAFFGQGTRLTVV.

V and J are TRBV2 and TRBJ1-5, with D possibly matching TRBD1 (6 bases). This CDR3 is 13 amino acids long. Per germline, CDR1 SNHLY and CDR2 FYNNEI. V shed 4 bases and J shed 5 bases, with 9 bases lying between them. The CDR3 DNA reads as TGTGCCAGCAGTGGGGGGCCGGATCAGCCCCAGCATTTT. Translated: CASSGGPDQPQHF.

This chain uses TRBV6-5 with TRBJ1-5, with D hard to call. Germline CDR1 MNHEY, CDR2 SVGAGI. V was cut by 5 bases and J by 0 bases, with 5 bases left in between. The CDR3 totals 13 residues. The CDR3 loop is CASSRYSNQPQHF. The CDR3 DNA follows: TGTGCCAGCAGTCGGTATAGCAATCAGCCCCAGCATTTT.

The chain joins TRBV27 to TRBJ1-5; 9 nucleotides match TRBD1. The CDR3 is 15 residues long. J gave up 8 bases and V 4 bases, and 9 bases lay outside the gene matches. The V gene's germline CDR1 is MNHEY and CDR2 SMNVEV (reference sequence). The CDR3 bases are TGTGCCAGCAGTTGGAGAAGACAGGGGGGAGAGCCCCAGCATTTT. Residues: CASSWRRQGGEPQHF.

This clone occurred a few times. The V gene is TRBV19, the J gene TRBJ1-1, with TRBD1 matching 7 bases. With V trimmed by 4 bases and J by 4 bases, 9 bases remained unmatched. The CDR3 loop spans 15 amino acids. Germline CDR1 and CDR2: LNHDA and SQIVND (reference sequence). This CDR3 is CASSTSGGWGTEAFF. DNA for the CDR3: TGTGCCAGTAGTACCTCAGGGGGGTGGGGCACTGAAGCTTTCTTT.

J is TRBJ2-3 and V is TRBV4-1, with 10 nucleotides matching TRBD2. V dropped 0 bases and J dropped 6; count of bases not matched to a gene: 9. Germline-derived CDR1 and CDR2 are MGHRA and YSYEKL. The CDR3 totals 17 residues. The CDR3 DNA sequence: TGCGCCAGCAGCCAAGAGTGGACTAGCGGACCATCGGATACGCAGTATTTT. Protein: CASSQEWTSGPSDTQYF.

The chain links TRBV10-2 to TRBJ2-3, with D tentatively TRBD1 (5 bases). Germline V lookup: CDR1 WSHSY, CDR2 SAAADI. CDR3 length: 11 amino acids. V shed 6 bases and J shed 8 bases, with 9 bases lying between them. This CDR3 reads CASSIDSTQYF. The CDR3 region has the DNA TGCGCCAGCAGCATTGACAGTACGCAGTATTTT.

CDR3 nucleotide sequence: TGTGCCAGTAGGGAGGGCCCAGGGAGCCCTGAAGCTTTCTTT. This encodes CASREGPGSPEAFF. The V and J genes are TRBV19 and TRBJ1-1; tentatively, D is TRBD1 (5 bases). The CDR3 sequence is 14 residues long. The V end was cut by 6 bases, the J end by 6 bases, with 17 bases between. Germline lookup yields CDR1 LNHDA and CDR2 SQIVND (reference sequence).

J is TRBJ1-3 and V is TRBV2; D call uncertain. V was clipped by 2 bases and J by 1 base, with 9 bases between them. CDR1 and CDR2 from the germline V gene are SNHLY and FYNNEI. CDR3 length: 15 amino acids. DNA of the CDR3: TGTGCCAGCAGTGAATTGCGGAGATCTGGAAACACCATATATTTT. Translation gives CASSELRRSGNTIYF.

V is TRBV7-2 and J is TRBJ2-2; D ambiguous. V lost 2 bases to trimming and J lost 6 bases, with 13 bases between them. Germline CDR1 and CDR2: SGHTA and FQGNSA. This CDR3 spans 15 amino acids. In nucleotides, the CDR3 is TGTGCCAGCAGCTTATTCAGGCCCCCCGCCGGGGAGCTGTTTTTT. Its protein is CASSLFRPPAGELFF.

The chain links TRBV28 to TRBJ2-7, with TRBD2 matching over 12 bases. The CDR3 loop spans 16 amino acids. V lost 4 bases and J lost 4; bases outside the gene matches: 8. The germline gives CDR1 MDHEN, CDR2 SYDVKM. CDR3: CASSSPASGRAYEQYF. CDR3 DNA: TGTGCCAGCAGTTCCCCTGCTAGCGGGAGGGCATACGAGCAGTACTTC.

The chain uses TRBV6-1 and TRBJ1-3; the match to TRBD1 covers 10 bases. Looked up from germline, CDR1 is MNHNS and CDR2 is SASEGT. The CDR3 spans 17 residues. V dropped 4 bases and J dropped 0; count of bases not matched to a gene: 6. CDR3 sequence: CASSVGTGAFSGNTIYF. DNA for the CDR3: TGTGCCAGCAGTGTTGGGACAGGGGCTTTCTCTGGAAACACCATATATTTT.